This TCR beta chain was sequenced during a study of T-cell memory formation after mild COVID-19. Findings and caveats of the study: Still unconfirmed is whether the second-wave clones peaking on day 37 recognized SARS-CoV-2. That cross-reactive memory joined was suggested by some responding clones appearing in pre-infection memory.

To note about this clonotype: Its antigen is not identified.

V was clipped by 4 bases and J by 5 bases; unmatched bases: 4. CDR1 SNHLY and CDR2 FYNNEI come from the germline V gene. The CDR3 extends over 13 amino acids. MiXCR was run by TCRdb on the 5' RACE reads, yielding one entry per CDR3 protein. The sample records around 200,000 distinct CDR3 sequences, about 27% being singletons. Sample: PBMCs or a T cell subset sorted from them (not recorded which). This clonotype originated in an adult woman who had mild COVID-19 (a few samples of this study predate the infection). Cell type and time point are not known. V usage is TRBV2 and J usage is TRBJ2-7; TRBD2 agrees at 8 bases. This CDR3 is CASSGLAGHEQYF. CDR3 DNA sequence: TGTGCCAGCAGTGGTCTAGCGGGCCACGAGCAGTACTTC.